The 10 T cell receptor beta chains reported below all come from one sample, sequenced in a study of shared clonotypes between healthy human individuals. Measured with immunoSEQ multiplex PCR; TCRdb has only the in-frame clones, and not every one. The profile shows about 520,000 clones, 70% to 80% of them singletons. Source material: PBMCs. The origin of the receptors is a middle-aged woman in good health. Some clones in this sample may be carry-over from other donors' samples.

This rearrangement joins TRBV28 to TRBJ2-3, with 7 bases fitting TRBD2. With 3 bases clipped from V and 1 base from J, the junction kept 13 bases outside the gene matches. The CDR3 runs to 18 residues. CDR1 MDHEN and CDR2 SYDVKM come from the germline V gene. The CDR3 DNA is TGTGCCAGCAGTTTCCCCCACGCTCCCACTAGCGGCACAGATACGCAGTATTTT. It yields the protein CASSFPHAPTSGTDTQYF.

The gene calls are TRBV28 and TRBJ1-4; D perhaps matches TRBD1 (5 bases). The CDR3 runs to 16 residues. CDR1 and CDR2 from the germline V gene are MDHEN and SYDVKM. V was clipped by 5 bases and J by 7 bases, with 20 bases between them. The DNA for the CDR3 is TGTGCCAGCAGTCCCGGACCGGGACCGCGAGGTGAAAAACTGTTTTTT. Translating it yields CASSPGPGPRGEKLFF.

This clone is a singleton in its sample. V gene TRBV6-1 combines with J gene TRBJ2-3; maybe TRBD1 (6 bases). Trimming cost V 1 base and J 4 bases, with 9 bases left between them. This CDR3 is built from 14 residues. Germline V CDR1 and CDR2: MNHNS, SASEGT. CDR3 region: CASSEDRESDTQYF. CDR3 sequence (DNA): TGTGCCAGCAGTGAAGACAGGGAATCAGATACGCAGTATTTT.

Regarding this clone: Additional DNA sequences in this sample encode the identical CDR3. The chain uses TRBV15 and TRBJ2-2; 7 bases line up with TRBD1. This CDR3 has 15 residues. V shed 3 bases and J 5 bases; nucleotides not matched to a gene: 6. Germline V gives CDR1 LNHNV, CDR2 YYDKDF (reference sequence). CDR3 protein: CATSRDDRETGELFF. The CDR3 nucleotides are TGTGCCACCAGCAGGGACGACAGGGAGACCGGGGAGCTGTTTTTT.

This clone appeared a few times. V gene TRBV7-9 combines with J gene TRBJ1-5; D gene unclear. CDR1 SEHNR and CDR2 FQNEAQ come from the germline V gene (reference sequence). V lost 2 bases to trimming and J lost 7 bases, with 12 bases between them. CDR3 length equals 14 residues. CDR3 in DNA: TGTGCCAGCAGCTTATCGGGGTTCGGACAGCCCCAGCATTTT. This gives the protein CASSLSGFGQPQHF.

V is TRBV10-3 and J is TRBJ2-1; tentatively, D is TRBD2 (5 bases). With 3 bases removed from V and 2 bases from J, the gap between germline ends came to 14 bases. CDR1 is ENHRY, CDR2 SYGVKD, per germline. The CDR3 runs to 16 residues. CDR3 region: CAISDPGEGTYNEQFF. As DNA, the CDR3 is TGTGCCATCAGTGATCCTGGTGAGGGTACCTACAATGAGCAGTTCTTC.

The CDR3 DNA reads TGTGCCATCAGTGATGGGCAGCAAGAGACCCAGTACTTC. Its translation: CAISDGQQETQYF. V and J are TRBV10-3 and TRBJ2-5; D not resolved. The length of the CDR3 is 13 residues. The germline CDR1 and CDR2 sequences are ENHRY and SYGVKD. V dropped 3 bases and J dropped 2 bases, with 7 bases sitting between them.

Here the CDR3 DNA reads TGCAGTGCCCCCGTAAGCAGGGAGCTGTTTTTT. It is translated as CSAPVSRELFF. This chain joins TRBV20-1 and TRBJ2-2; D is unclear. CDR3 length: 11 amino acids. V lost 6 bases, J lost 9 bases, and 11 bases lay in between. The germline gives CDR1 DFQATT, CDR2 SNEGSKA (reference sequence).

The chain couples TRBV4-1 to TRBJ2-1; 11 bases align to TRBD2. Losses at the gene ends were 1 base for V and 7 bases for J; bases not matched to a gene: 3. Germline V lookup: CDR1 MGHRA, CDR2 YSYEKL. The CDR3 is made up of 15 amino acids. The CDR3 sequence is CASSQVSGRVNEQFF. Here the CDR3 DNA reads TGCGCCAGCAGCCAAGTTAGCGGGAGGGTAAATGAGCAGTTCTTC.

The V call is TRBV6-1, the J call TRBJ1-2, with TRBD1 as a possible D gene (6 bases). Germline V gene data show CDR1 as MNHNS and CDR2 as SASEGT. The V and J ends lost 7 bases and 0 bases respectively, with 9 bases between them. The CDR3 has 13 amino acids. CDR3 bases: TGTGCCAGCATGCGGGGGCCTAACTATGGCTACACCTTC. This sequence encodes CASMRGPNYGYTF.